This T cell receptor beta chain was sequenced in a study of blood T cell repertoires in COVID-19. Study information: The origin of the acute and convalescent COVID-19 samples was the United States, Italy and Spain. T cells, B-cell-depleted T cells, or PBMCs provided the cDNA or gDNA that served as material.

The repertoire was sequenced with immunoSEQ multiplex PCR; TCRdb's copy has only in-frame clones and lacks some. There are under 450,000 clones in the sample; roughly 80% occur only once, and 1.1% lies in the top ten. CDR3 length equals 11 residues. CDR1 MNHEY and CDR2 SVGAGI come from the germline V gene. V was clipped by 5 bases and J by 5 bases, with 4 bases between them. The chain combines TRBV6-5 with TRBJ2-1; no definite D call. Sequenced material: peripheral blood. The TCR originated in a human donor with acute or convalescent COVID-19. The donor label of this sample is uncertain. The CDR3 DNA is TGTGCCAGCAGTATCAACAATGAGCAGTTCTTC. Protein: CASSINNEQFF.